This TCR beta chain derives from a study of T cell clonality in common variable immunodeficiency. The length of the CDR3 is 15 residues. Per the germline V gene, CDR1 is LNHDA and CDR2 is SQIVND (reference sequence). The J segment lost 11 bases and the V segment lost 0 bases, leaving 5 bases of the junction unmatched. This clone was seen repeatedly, ten times or more. The sequence runs out 3 residues before the end of the CDR3; the remainder is reconstructed from the germline J gene. Sequencing input was equivalent genomic DNA from CVID and controls. Clones were sequenced by immunoSEQ multiplex PCR, and TCRdb holds only the in-frame ones, with some missing. The specimen has tens of thousands of clones, none found just once. Most patients and controls had Caucasian heritage.

The chain couples TRBV19 to TRBJ1-6; 9 bases are shared with TRBD1. The sample taken for sequencing was peripheral blood mononuclear cells. The TCR was taken from a person between 18 and 75 years old in good health. The CDR3 region is CASSIEDTGGTPLHF. The part of the CDR3 DNA that was read is TGTGCCAGTAGTATAGAGGATACAGGGGGCACACCC.